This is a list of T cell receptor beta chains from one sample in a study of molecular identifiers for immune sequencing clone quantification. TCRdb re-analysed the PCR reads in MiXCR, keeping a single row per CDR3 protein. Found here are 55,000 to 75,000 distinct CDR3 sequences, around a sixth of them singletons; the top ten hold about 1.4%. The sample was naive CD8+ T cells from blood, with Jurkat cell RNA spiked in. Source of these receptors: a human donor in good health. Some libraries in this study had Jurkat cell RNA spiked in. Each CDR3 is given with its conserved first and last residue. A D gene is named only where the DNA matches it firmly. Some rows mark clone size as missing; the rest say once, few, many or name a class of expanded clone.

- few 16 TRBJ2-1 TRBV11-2 TGTGCCAGCAGCGCCTTAACCATGGGTAGCAGCCATGAGCAGTTCTTC CASSALTMGSSHEQFF
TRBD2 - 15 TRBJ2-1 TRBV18 TGTGCCAGCTCACCGACGGGACTAGCGGACAATGAGCAGTTCTTC CASSPTGLADNEQFF
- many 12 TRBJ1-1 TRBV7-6 TGTGCCAGCAGCCCCCGGGGCACTGAAGCTTTCTTT CASSPRGTEAFF
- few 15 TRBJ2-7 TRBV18 TGTGCCAGCTCACCCCGGACGGTGGATCTGTACGAGCAGTACTTC CASSPRTVDLYEQYF
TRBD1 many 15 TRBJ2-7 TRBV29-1 TGCAGCGCCACTGAGGTGGGACAGGGGCCCCACGAGCAGTACTTC CSATEVGQGPHEQYF
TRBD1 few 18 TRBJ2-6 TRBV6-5 TGTGCCAGCAGAGTCACAGGGGGCGTCCTCTCTGGGGCCAACGTCCTGACTTTC CASRVTGGVLSGANVLTF
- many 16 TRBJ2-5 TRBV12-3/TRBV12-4 TGTGCCAGCCTCCCTTCAGGGGTGGGGGTATTGAGGGCCCAGTACTTC CASLPSGVGVLRAQYF
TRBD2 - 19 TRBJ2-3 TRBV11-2 TGTGCCAGCAGCTCCCGACTAGCGGGAGGCCGGGGGGCCACAGGTACGCAGTATTTT CASSSRLAGGRGATGTQYF
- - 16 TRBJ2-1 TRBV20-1 TGCAGTGCTAGAGATCATGAGAGGGCGACCTACAATGAGCAGCTCTTC CSARDHERATYNEQLF
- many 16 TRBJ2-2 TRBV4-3 TGCGCCAGCAGCCAAGATTGGGCAGGTGGGACCGGGGAGCTGTTTTTT CASSQDWAGGTGELFF
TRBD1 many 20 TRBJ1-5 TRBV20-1 TGCAGTGCTAGAGATCAACCAAGCGACAGGGGCCCTTATAGCAATCAGCCCCAGCATTTT CSARDQPSDRGPYSNQPQHF
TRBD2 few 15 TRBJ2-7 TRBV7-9 TGTGCCAGCAGCTCTAGCGGGAGCGGCCGAAACGAGCAGTACTTC CASSSSGSGRNEQYF
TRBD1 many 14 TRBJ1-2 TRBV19 TGTGCCAGTAGCTCACAGGGGCTGGACTATGGCTACACCTTC CASSSQGLDYGYTF
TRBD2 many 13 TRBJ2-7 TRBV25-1 TGTGCCAGCAGCTTACTAGCGGGAAGCGAGCAGTACTTC CASSLLAGSEQYF
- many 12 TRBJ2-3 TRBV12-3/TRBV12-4 TGTGCCAGCAGTATTGACAGCTATACGCAGTATTTT CASSIDSYTQYF
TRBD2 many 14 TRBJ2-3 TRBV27 TGTGCCAGCAGTACTAGCGGATTCACAGATACGCAGTATTTT CASSTSGFTDTQYF
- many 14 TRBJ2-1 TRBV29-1 TGCAGCGTTGATCAGGGGGGGACCTACAATGAGCAGTTCTTC CSVDQGGTYNEQFF
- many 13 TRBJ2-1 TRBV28 TGTGCCAGCAGTTTATCGGTTGTCGATGAGCAGTTCTTC CASSLSVVDEQFF
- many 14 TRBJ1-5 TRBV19 TGTGCCAGTAGTATATTTGGAGCCGATCAGCCCCAGCATTTT CASSIFGADQPQHF
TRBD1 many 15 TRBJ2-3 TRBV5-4 TGTGCCAGCAGCTTGGAACAGGGGAGCGCAGATACGCAGTATTTT CASSLEQGSADTQYF
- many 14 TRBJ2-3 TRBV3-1 TGTGCCAGCAGTCAAGGCCATAGGACAGATACGCAGTATTTT CASSQGHRTDTQYF
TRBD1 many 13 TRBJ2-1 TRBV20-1 TGCAGTGCTAGTGGACAGGGGTACAATGAGCAGTTCTTC CSASGQGYNEQFF
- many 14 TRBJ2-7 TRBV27 TGTGCCAGTAAAAGCCAGGGACCCTGGTACGAGCAGTACTTC CASKSQGPWYEQYF
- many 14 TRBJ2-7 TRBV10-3 TGTGCCATCAGTGATTCGTCATTAGCTAACGAGCAGTACTTC CAISDSSLANEQYF
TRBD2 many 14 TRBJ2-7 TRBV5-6 TGTGCCAGCAGCTTGCTAGCGGGAGTAAGGGAGCAGTACTTC CASSLLAGVREQYF
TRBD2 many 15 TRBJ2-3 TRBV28 TGTGCCAGCAGTATCGGGACTAGCAACACAGATACGCAGTATTTT CASSIGTSNTDTQYF
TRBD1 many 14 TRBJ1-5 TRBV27 TGTGCCAGCAGTTTGACAGGGGCGGAGTGGCCCCAGCATTTT CASSLTGAEWPQHF
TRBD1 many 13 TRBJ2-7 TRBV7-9 TGTGCCAGCAGCCCAGGACAGGGCGACGAGCAGTACTTC CASSPGQGDEQYF
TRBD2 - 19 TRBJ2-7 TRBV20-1 TGCAGTGCTAGGCCTGGACTAGCGGGCGAACATTTTTACTCCTACGAGCAGTACTTC CSARPGLAGEHFYSYEQYF
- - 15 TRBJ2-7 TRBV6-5 TGTGCCAGCAGTTACGGTGGGTTTGCTAGCGAGGTGCAGTACTTC CASSYGGFASEVQYF
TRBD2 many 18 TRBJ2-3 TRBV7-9 TGTGCCAGCAGCCCCAAACAGGGACTAGCGGCCAAAGCAGATACGCAGTATTTT CASSPKQGLAAKADTQYF
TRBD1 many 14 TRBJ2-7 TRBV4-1 TGCGCCAGCAGCTTTCGGACAGGGGGTTACGAGCAGTACTTC CASSFRTGGYEQYF
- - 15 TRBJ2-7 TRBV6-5 TGTGCCAGCAGTTACGCCAGTGGCAGATCCTACGAGCAGTACTTC CASSYASGRSYEQYF
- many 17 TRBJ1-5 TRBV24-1 TGTGCCACCAGTGATTTCTGGGTTACAGGGAGCAATCAGCCCCAGCATTTT CATSDFWVTGSNQPQHF
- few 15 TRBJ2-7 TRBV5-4 TGTGCCAGCAGCCACCGTTTTGAGGGACCCTACGAGCAGTACTTC CASSHRFEGPYEQYF
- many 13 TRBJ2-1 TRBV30 TGTGCCTGGAGTGACGGGACTGTCAATGAGCAGTTCTTC CAWSDGTVNEQFF
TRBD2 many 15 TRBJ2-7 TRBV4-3 TGCGCCAGCAGCCAAGAGGCGGGAGAATGGTACGAGCAGTACTTC CASSQEAGEWYEQYF
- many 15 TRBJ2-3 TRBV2 TGTGCCAGCAGTGAACTGAGGAGTGGTGAAGATACGCAGTATTTT CASSELRSGEDTQYF
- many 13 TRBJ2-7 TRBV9 TGTGCCAGCAGCGTAGAGCCGGATCTGGAGCAGTACTTC CASSVEPDLEQYF
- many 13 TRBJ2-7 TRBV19 TGTGCCAGTAGTATAGGGATCACCTACGAGCAGTACTTC CASSIGITYEQYF
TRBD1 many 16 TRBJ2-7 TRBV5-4 TGTGCCAGCAGCTTGGCCGGAGGCAGGGGGCGATACGAGCAGTACTTC CASSLAGGRGRYEQYF
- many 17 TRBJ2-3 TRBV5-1 TGCGCCAGCAGCCTAACTGACAGGCCGGGAGGTTCAGATACGCAGTATTTT CASSLTDRPGGSDTQYF
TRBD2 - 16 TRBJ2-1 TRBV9 TGTGCCAGCAGCGCAGGAACTAGCGGGGCCTACAATGAGCAGTTCTTC CASSAGTSGAYNEQFF
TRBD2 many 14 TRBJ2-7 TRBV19 TGTGCCAGTGCCCCCTGGGGGGGGGGCTACGAGCAGTACTTC CASAPWGGGYEQYF
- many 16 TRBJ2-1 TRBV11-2 TGTGCCAGCGGGCTAGGTGGTGGGGGCTCCTACAATGAGCAGTTCTTC CASGLGGGGSYNEQFF
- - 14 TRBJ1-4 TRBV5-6 TGTGCCAGCAGCTTGGGGGCCCATAATGAAAAACTGTTTTTT CASSLGAHNEKLFF
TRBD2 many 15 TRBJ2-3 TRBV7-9 TGTGCCAGCGTTTGGCGGGAGGGGAGGACAGATACGCAGTATTTT CASVWREGRTDTQYF
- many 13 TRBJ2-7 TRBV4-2 TGTGCCAGCAGCCAACGCTTCTCCTACGAGCAGTACTTC CASSQRFSYEQYF
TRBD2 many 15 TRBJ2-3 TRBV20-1 TGCAGTGCTTGGCTAGCGGGAGGAGTCACAGATACGCAGTATTTT CSAWLAGGVTDTQYF
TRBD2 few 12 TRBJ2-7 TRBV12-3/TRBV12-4 TGTGCCAGCAAGACTAGCAGCTACGAGCAGTACTTC CASKTSSYEQYF
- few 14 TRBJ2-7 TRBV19 TGTGCCAGTAGTCAAAGAACAGGACGAGGCGGGCAGTACTTC CASSQRTGRGGQYF
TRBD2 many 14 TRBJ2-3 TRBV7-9 TGTGCCAGCAGCGAGCGGGACGGTCCAGATACGCAGTATTTT CASSERDGPDTQYF
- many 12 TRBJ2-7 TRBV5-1 TGCGCCAGCAGCGTTGCAGCGTCCGAGCAGTACTTC CASSVAASEQYF
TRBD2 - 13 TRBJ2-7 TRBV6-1 TGTGCCAGCAACATGGGGGGGTTCTACGAGCAGTACTTC CASNMGGFYEQYF
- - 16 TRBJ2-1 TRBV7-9 TGTGCCAGCAGCTTAGTATCTAGTGGCCCCTACAATGAGCAGTTCTTC CASSLVSSGPYNEQFF
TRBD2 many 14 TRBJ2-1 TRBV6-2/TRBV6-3 TGTGCCAGCAGTTACCTAGCGGAATACAATGAGCAGTTCTTC CASSYLAEYNEQFF
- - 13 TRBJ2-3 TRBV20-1 TGCAGTGCCCAGGGCGAATTCACAGATACGCAGTATTTT CSAQGEFTDTQYF
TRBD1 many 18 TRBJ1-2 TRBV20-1 TGCAGTGCTAGAGATCTCTATGCTGACAGGGAAATTAACTATGGCTACACCTTC CSARDLYADREINYGYTF
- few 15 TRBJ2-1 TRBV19 TGTGCCAGTAGTTGGCGGTCAAGCTCCTACAATGAGCAGTTCTTC CASSWRSSSYNEQFF